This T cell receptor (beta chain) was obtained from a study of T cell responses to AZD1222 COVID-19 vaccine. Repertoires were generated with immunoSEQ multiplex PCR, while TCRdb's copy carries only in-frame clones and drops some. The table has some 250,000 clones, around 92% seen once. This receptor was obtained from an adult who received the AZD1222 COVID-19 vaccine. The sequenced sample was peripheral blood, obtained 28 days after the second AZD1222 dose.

The DNA of the CDR3 is TGTGCCAGCAGTGATGGCGGCCTCTATGGCTACACCTTC. Amino acid sequence: CASSDGGLYGYTF. The rearrangement uses TRBV6-1 and TRBJ1-2, with D hard to call. There are 13 residues in the CDR3. Trimming removed 3 bases from V and 4 bases from J, with 9 bases in between. Germline CDR1 reads MNHNS; CDR2 reads SASEGT.